This is a list of T cell receptor beta chains from one sample in a study of Ad26.COV2.S vaccination and SARS-CoV-2 variants. Method: immunoSEQ multiplex PCR; TCRdb's copy keeps in-frame clones and lacks some. The sample holds some 460,000 clones, about 89% seen once. This material consisted of peripheral blood, taken in a trial of Ad26.COV2.S vaccine versus placebo. The receptor source for this set is a person between 18 and 65 years old who received the Ad26.COV2.S COVID-19 vaccine or a placebo. Both conserved end residues are part of each CDR3. A D gene is named only where the DNA matches it firmly. Clone size is not always given. Where it is, it says once, few, many or a class for expanded clones.

>TRBJ1-1|TRBV9|.|.
TGTGCCAGCAGCGTAAGGGACCCTCCGAACACTGAAGCTTTCTTT
CASSVRDPPNTEAFF
>TRBJ1-5|TRBV6-5|.|.
TGTGCCAGCAGCCTAGGGAGGGGCGGGAATCAGCCCCAGCATTTT
CASSLGRGGNQPQHF
>TRBJ1-1|TRBV6-5|once|.
TGTGCCAGCAGTTACACCCCGAGGAGGCCGAACACTGAAGCTTTCTTT
CASSYTPRRPNTEAFF
>TRBJ2-5|TRBV24-1|.|TRBD1
TGTGCCACCAGTGACCCCAAACAGGGGGCAGAGACCCAGTACTTC
CATSDPKQGAETQYF
>TRBJ1-2|TRBV28|.|.
TGTGCCAGCAGTTTATTTCCAGGCCACTATGGCTACACCTTC
CASSLFPGHYGYTF
>TRBJ2-7|TRBV5-4|.|TRBD2
TGTGCCAGCAGCTTCGGAGCGGGAGACCCCCCCCTATATCAGAGCGAGCAGTACTTC
CASSFGAGDPPLYQSEQYF
>TRBJ2-3|TRBV21-1|.|.
TGTGCCAGCAGCAAAGCCGAGGGTCCTAGCCACTTTCGCGATACGCAGTATTTT
CASSKAEGPSHFRDTQYF
>TRBJ1-2|TRBV9|.|.
TGTGCCAGCAGCGCGGGGACGGCGTCAAACTATGGCTACACCTTC
CASSAGTASNYGYTF
>TRBJ1-3|TRBV6-5|.|TRBD1
TGTGCCAGCGGGGACAGCAGCTCTGGAAACACCATATATTTT
CASGDSSSGNTIYF
>TRBJ1-6|TRBV13|.|.
TGTGCCAGCAGCCCAGGGCCGCTTAATTCACCCCTCCACTTT
CASSPGPLNSPLHF
>TRBJ1-2|TRBV5-1|.|TRBD1
TGCGCCAGCAGCCTGACACAGGGGTTAGGCGGCTATGGCTACACCTTC
CASSLTQGLGGYGYTF
>TRBJ2-1|TRBV6-5|.|.
TGTGCCAGCAGTTACGGCGGCGCGGGTTATGAGCAGTTCTTC
CASSYGGAGYEQFF
>TRBJ2-1|TRBV19|.|.
TGTGCCAGTAGTTTTAGCTCCTACAATGAGCAGTTCTTC
CASSFSSYNEQFF
>TRBJ1-5|TRBV30|.|.
TGTGCCTGGAGTGTGGGGGGCGGCGGCAATCAGCCCCAGCATTTT
CAWSVGGGGNQPQHF
>TRBJ1-1|TRBV30|.|TRBD1
TGTGCCTCTTATCCAGGGGGCACTGAAGCTTTCTTT
CASYPGGTEAFF
>TRBJ2-7|TRBV20-1|.|.
TGCAGAGGGTACGAGCAGTACTTC
CRGYEQYF
>TRBJ2-1|TRBV10-3|.|.
TGTGCCATCAGTGGGGGTCTCTCCTACAATGAGCAGTTCTTC
CAISGGLSYNEQFF
>TRBJ2-7|TRBV19|.|.
TGTGCCAGTAGTATAAGTAGCCGAAGCTCCTACGAGCAGTACTTC
CASSISSRSSYEQYF
>TRBJ1-3|TRBV21-1|.|.
TGTGCGCCGCTTAGGGCACCACTTTTAAACCTGAGCTCTGGAAACACCATATATTTT
CAPLRAPLLNLSSGNTIYF
>TRBJ2-3|TRBV19|.|.
TGTGCCAGTAGTATAGCGCTAGCGACCAGCACAGATACGCAGTATTTT
CASSIALATSTDTQYF
>TRBJ1-5|TRBV27|.|.
TGTGCCAGCAGCACAGGGAATCTACAGCCCCAGCATTTT
CASSTGNLQPQHF
>TRBJ1-3|TRBV2|few|.
TGTGCCAGCAGATTTAGGGTTGGCTCATCAGCAGGAAACACCATATATTTT
CASRFRVGSSAGNTIYF
>TRBJ1-3|TRBV18|.|.
TGTGCCAGCTCACCCCCGGGACAACCCTCTGGAAACACCATATATTTT
CASSPPGQPSGNTIYF
>TRBJ1-1|TRBV25-1|.|.
TGTGCCAGCAGTGAAGGAAACACTGAAGCTTTCTTT
CASSEGNTEAFF
>TRBJ1-6|TRBV11-3|.|.
TGTGCCAGCAGCTTAGGGGGGGTAAGCTCCTATAATTCACCCCTCCACTTT
CASSLGGVSSYNSPLHF
>TRBJ2-3|TRBV10-3|.|TRBD2
TGTGCCATCAAAGGGAGCGGGGGGTTAACAGATACGCAGTATTTT
CAIKGSGGLTDTQYF
>TRBJ2-7|TRBV7-9|few|.
TGTGCCAGCAGCTCCCTGAGGGAGCAGTACTTC
CASSSLREQYF
>TRBJ1-2|TRBV4-3|.|TRBD1
TGCGCCAGCAGCCCAGGGGGGGGTGGCTACACCTTC
CASSPGGGGYTF
>TRBJ2-1|TRBV15|.|.
TGTGCCACCAGCAGAGATTATATCACAGGAAGCAATGAGCAGTTCTTC
CATSRDYITGSNEQFF
>TRBJ2-1|TRBV28|.|TRBD2
TGTGCCAGCGGATATACTAGCGGGAGTGGCAATGAGCAGTTCTTC
CASGYTSGSGNEQFF
>TRBJ2-1|TRBV18|once|TRBD1
TGTGCCAGCTCACCGGGACAGGGGAACAATGAGCAGTTCTTC
CASSPGQGNNEQFF